Listed below are T cell receptor beta chains from one sample, sequenced in a study of cytomegalovirus exposure and HLA in healthy donors. Assay used: immunoSEQ multiplex PCR; TCRdb lists only in-frame clones, some missing. The sample table sets out approximately 190,000 clones. The sample comprised PBMCs. The receptors here all came from a man under 40 in good health and CMV-seronegative. The CDR3 runs from the conserved cysteine through the conserved F or W. A D gene is named only where the DNA matches it firmly.

v_gene	d_gene	j_gene	CDR3nt	CDR3aa
TRBV27	NA	TRBJ1-6	TGTGCCAGCAGCACTACAGGGCCCGTTGAGGAATTT	CASSTTGPVEEF
TRBV14	TRBD1	TRBJ1-4	TGTGCCAGCAGCCAGTACAGGGGAACTAATGAAAAACTGTTTTTT	CASSQYRGTNEKLFF
TRBV30	TRBD1	TRBJ1-4	TGTGCCTGGAGTGAGACCCAATACAGGGGTATTGGAGAAAAACTGTTTTTT	CAWSETQYRGIGEKLFF
TRBV10-2	NA	TRBJ2-3	TGCGCCAGCAGTGAGGCCCCGGGCACAGATACGCAGTATTTT	CASSEAPGTDTQYF
TRBV5-1	TRBD2	TRBJ2-3	TGCGCCAGCAGCTTGGGGACTAGCGGACTAACAGATACGCAGTATTTT	CASSLGTSGLTDTQYF
TRBV28	TRBD2	TRBJ2-5	TGTGCCAGCAGTCTAGCTCCCGGGACTAGCGGGCAAGGGACCCAGTACTTC	CASSLAPGTSGQGTQYF
TRBV25-1	TRBD1	TRBJ2-7	TGTGCCAGCAGTGGCGCCGGGACAGGCTACGAGCAGTACTTC	CASSGAGTGYEQYF
TRBV5-8	NA	TRBJ1-2	TGTGCCAGCAGCTTGTCAGACCCGGGCTATGGCTACACCTTC	CASSLSDPGYGYTF
TRBV4-1	NA	TRBJ1-4	TGCGCCAGCAGCCAAGACTGGTCAGGTGAAAAACTGTTTTTT	CASSQDWSGEKLFF
TRBV6-5	NA	TRBJ1-4	TGTGCCAGCAGCCCCATGGGGGCGGGTGAAAAACTGTTTTTT	CASSPMGAGEKLFF
TRBV11-3	TRBD2	TRBJ2-1	TGTGCCAGCAGCTTAATGGGACTAGCGAACAATGAGCAGTTCTTC	CASSLMGLANNEQFF
TRBV10-1	TRBD1	TRBJ1-1	TGCGCCAGCAGTGGATGGGGACAGCTGAACACTGAAGCTTTCTTT	CASSGWGQLNTEAFF
TRBV6-5	NA	TRBJ1-4	TGTGCCAGCAGTTACTCGAAGACTGGTGGTGAAAAACTGTTTTTT	CASSYSKTGGEKLFF
TRBV4-3	NA	TRBJ2-2	TGCGCCAGCAGCGAGACCCGGGATCCCGGGGAGCTGTTTTTT	CASSETRDPGELFF
TRBV7-9	NA	TRBJ1-6	TGTGCCAGCAGCTTCGGGGGATCCGGTGATTCACCCCTCCACTTT	CASSFGGSGDSPLHF
TRBV28	NA	TRBJ1-2	TGTGCCAGCAGTGAACGAGAGTATGGCTACACCTTC	CASSEREYGYTF
TRBV27	NA	TRBJ1-1	TGTGCCAGCAGTTACTGGGGCAGGGTCCCGAACACTGAAGCTTTCTTT	CASSYWGRVPNTEAFF
TRBV27	NA	TRBJ2-7	TGTGCCAGCAGTAGAGGGATTTATTACGAGCAGTACTTC	CASSRGIYYEQYF
TRBV10-3	TRBD2	TRBJ2-1	TGTGCCACCCGGGGGGAGACTGAGCAGTTCTTC	CATRGETEQFF
TRBV5-6	TRBD2	TRBJ2-1	TGTGCCAGCAGCTTGACTAGCGGGGTCTACAATGAGCAGTTCTTC	CASSLTSGVYNEQFF
TRBV10-1	NA	TRBJ2-7	TGCGCCAGCAGTCCAGTCTCGGGCTCCTACGAGCAGTACTTC	CASSPVSGSYEQYF
TRBV4-1	NA	TRBJ1-6	TGCGCCAGCAGCCAAGATCCCGGGAATAATTCACCCCTCCACTTT	CASSQDPGNNSPLHF
TRBV13	NA	TRBJ1-6	TGTGCCAGCAGCTTAGGCCTGGGCAGGGAGGGCTATAATTCACCCCTCCACTTT	CASSLGLGREGYNSPLHF
TRBV30	TRBD2	TRBJ2-3	TGTGCCTGGAGTCTATTAGCGGGGGGATACACAGATACGCAGTATTTT	CAWSLLAGGYTDTQYF
TRBV29-1	TRBD1	TRBJ1-2	TGCAGCGTCGAGACAGGGGAAGGCTACACCTTC	CSVETGEGYTF
TRBV5-1	NA	TRBJ1-4	TGCGCCAGCGCCACGGGCGGACTTGCTACTGCAACTAATGAAAAACTGTTTTTT	CASATGGLATATNEKLFF
TRBV4-1	NA	TRBJ1-4	TGCGCCAGCAGCCATTACCATACGGTGAATGAAAAACTGTTTTTT	CASSHYHTVNEKLFF
TRBV10-3	NA	TRBJ2-2	TGTGCCATCGGGCCAGGAACCGGGGAGCTGTTTTTT	CAIGPGTGELFF